A single sample is the source of the 7 T cell receptor beta chains below, sequenced in a study of T cell changes during pregnancy in multiple sclerosis. Clones were sequenced by immunoSEQ multiplex PCR, and TCRdb holds only the in-frame ones, with some missing. In the table there are approximately 60,000 clones, 80% to 95% of which are singletons. Sequences were derived from CD8+ T cells from peripheral blood mononuclear cells, sampled in the second trimester of pregnancy. The source is a female donor with multiple sclerosis, enrolled in a pregnancy study.

The rearrangement uses TRBV19 and TRBJ2-1; 7 bases are shared with TRBD1. Germline loops: CDR1 LNHDA, CDR2 SQIVND (reference sequence). The CDR3 is 14 amino acids. The V segment lost 8 bases and the J segment 7 bases; nucleotides outside the gene matches: 11. CDR3 coding DNA: TGTGCCAGTCTCAGACAGGGTCTAGAGAATGAGCAGTTCTTC. Translated, it gives CASLRQGLENEQFF. Full variable domain (outside the CDR3, taken from reference TRBV19 and TRBJ2-1): DGGITQSPKYLFRKEGQNVTLSCEQNLNHDAMYWYRQDPGQGLRLIYYSQIVNDFQKGDIAEGYSVSREKKESFPLTVTSAQKNPTAFYLCASLRQGLENEQFFGPGTRLTVL.

J is TRBJ1-1 and V is TRBV11-2; 12 bases agree with TRBD1. Losses at the gene ends were 8 bases for V and 2 bases for J; bases not matched to a gene: 6. CDR3 length: 15 amino acids. CDR1 and CDR2 (germline): SGHAT, FQNNGV. Written as DNA, the CDR3 is TGTGCCAGCGGGACAGGGGGCCGATTAAACACTGAAGCTTTCTTT. This gives the protein CASGTGGRLNTEAFF. The full variable domain, completed using reference TRBV11-2 and TRBJ1-1, is EAGVAQSPRYKIIEKRQSVAFWCNPISGHATLYWYQQILGQGPKLLIQFQNNGVVDDSQLPKDRFSAERLKGVDSTLKIQPAKLEDSAVYLCASGTGGRLNTEAFFGQGTRLTVV.

This sequence joins TRBV7-2 and TRBJ2-7; 10 bases align to TRBD1. From germline, CDR1 is SGHTA and CDR2 FQGNSA. With 5 bases clipped from V and 4 bases from J, the junction kept 8 bases outside the gene matches. The CDR3 loop spans 15 amino acids. CDR3 coding DNA: TGTGCCAGCAGCCGATCGACAGGGGGCGATTACGAGCAGTACTTC. This codes for CASSRSTGGDYEQYF. The variable domain in full, with the rest retrieved from reference TRBV7-2 and TRBJ2-7, is GAGVSQSPSNKVTEKGKDVELRCDPISGHTALYWYRQSLGQGLEFLIYFQGNSAPDKSGLPSDRFSAERTGGSVSTLTIQRTQQEDSAVYLCASSRSTGGDYEQYFGPGTRLTVT.

The rearrangement joins TRBV27 to TRBJ1-4; a possible D gene is TRBD1 (6 bases). In germline, CDR1 is MNHEY, CDR2 SMNVEV (reference sequence). The CDR3 sequence is 15 residues long. V lost 1 base and J 8 bases, leaving 14 bases between the germline ends. CDR3 bases: TGTGCCAGCAGTTTATTTCAGGGGCTAGGCGAAAAACTGTTTTTT. It translates to CASSLFQGLGEKLFF.

The V call is TRBV28, the J call TRBJ2-7, with 9 nucleotides matching TRBD1. Germline CDR1 reads MDHEN; CDR2 reads SYDVKM. Unmatched junction bases numbered 8, after V lost 5 bases and J lost 0 bases. The CDR3 covers 16 residues. The CDR3 protein is CASSPETGGSSYEQYF. CDR3 in DNA: TGTGCCAGCAGTCCCGAGACAGGGGGAAGCTCCTACGAGCAGTACTTC. The whole variable domain, remainder taken from reference TRBV28 and TRBJ2-7, is DVKVTQSSRYLVKRTGEKVFLECVQDMDHENMFWYRQDPGLGLRLIYFSYDVKMKEKGDIPEGYSVSREKKERFSLILESASTNQTSMYLCASSPETGGSSYEQYFGPGTRLTVT.

The V call is TRBV30, the J call TRBJ2-7; 8 nucleotides match TRBD1. Germline lookup yields CDR1 GTSNPN and CDR2 SVGIG (reference sequence). The CDR3 covers 13 residues. V shed 3 bases, J shed 3 bases, and the junction held 4 bases outside the gene matches. The CDR3 is CAWRRTGFYEQYF. For the CDR3, the DNA is TGTGCCTGGAGACGGACAGGGTTCTACGAGCAGTACTTC.

The chain links TRBV27 to TRBJ2-7, with 7 nucleotides matching TRBD2. V lost 3 bases, J lost 3 bases, and 5 bases stayed unmatched. The CDR3 length is 14 residues. Germline V CDR1 and CDR2: MNHEY, SMNVEV (reference sequence). In DNA form, the CDR3 reads TGTGCCAGCAGTTTTCTAGCGGAGGGCTACGAGCAGTACTTC. It is translated as CASSFLAEGYEQYF.